The sequence of this TCR beta chain was determined in a study of blood T cell repertoires in COVID-19. Only in-frame clones appear in the TCRdb table, and some are missing; sequencing was by immunoSEQ multiplex PCR. The sample has about 260,000 clones, roughly 84% seen once; the top ten hold less than 2%. The CDR3 totals 14 residues. Germline V lookup: CDR1 SGHKS, CDR2 YYEKEE (reference sequence). The V end lost 2 bases, the J end lost 5 bases, and 11 bases lay between the germline ends. The chain couples TRBV5-5 to TRBJ1-5; D possibly corresponds to TRBD1 (6 bases). Sequencing was performed on peripheral blood. The sequence was obtained from a woman between 40 and 55 years old who had recovered from COVID-19. CDR3 coding DNA: TGTGCCAGCAGCTTCACGGCAGGGGATCAGCCCCAGCATTTT. Residues: CASSFTAGDQPQHF.